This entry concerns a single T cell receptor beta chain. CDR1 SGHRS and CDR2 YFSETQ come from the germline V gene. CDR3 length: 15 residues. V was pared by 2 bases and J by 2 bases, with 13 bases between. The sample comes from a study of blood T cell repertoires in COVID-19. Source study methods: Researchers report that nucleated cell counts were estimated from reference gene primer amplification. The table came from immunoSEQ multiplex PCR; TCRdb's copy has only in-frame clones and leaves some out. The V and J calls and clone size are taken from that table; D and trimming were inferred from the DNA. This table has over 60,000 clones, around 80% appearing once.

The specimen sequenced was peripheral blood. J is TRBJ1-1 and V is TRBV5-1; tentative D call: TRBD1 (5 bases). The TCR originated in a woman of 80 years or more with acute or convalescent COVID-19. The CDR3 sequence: CASSFRGRGNTEAFF. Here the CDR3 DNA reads TGCGCCAGCAGCTTTCGTGGTAGGGGTAACACTGAAGCTTTCTTT.